This T cell receptor (beta chain) was found in a study of T-cell memory formation after mild COVID-19. Study conclusions and caveats: That cross-reactive memory joined was suggested by some responding clones appearing in pre-infection memory. Contracting CD4+ clones were located mainly in CM and EM, and CD8+ clones in EMRA. Day 15 to 85 contractors were CD4/CD8 balanced; later expanders leaned CD4+.

The CDR3 runs 14 residues. About this clonotype itself: Antigen specificity is unknown.

From the 5' RACE reads, TCRdb called clonotypes with MiXCR, one entry per CDR3 protein. There are 500,000 to 650,000 distinct CDR3 sequences in the sample; roughly a fifth occur only once, and roughly 9.1% lies in the top ten. The chain links TRBV21-1 to TRBJ2-7; the tabulated D call, TRBD1, remains unverified against the DNA. TRBV21-1 is marked as a pseudogene. The specimen was PBMCs or a T cell subset sorted from them (not recorded which). The source is an adult woman who had mild COVID-19 (a few samples of this study predate the infection). Cell type and time point are not known. The CDR3 loop is CASSGTGGGWEQYF. For the CDR3, the DNA is TGTGCCAGCAGCGGGACAGGGGGCGGATGGGAGCAGTACTTC.